Below are 30 T cell receptor beta chains sequenced from a single sample in a study of blood T cell repertoires in COVID-19. Some clones are missing from TCRdb's copy, which holds only in-frame ones; the method was immunoSEQ multiplex PCR. The sample has around 340,000 clones; 86% are singletons. The specimen sequenced was peripheral blood. Receptors originate from a woman in her sixties or seventies with COVID-19, enrolled during active disease.

A remark on this clone: The germline gene is not matched at one end of the junction; a read error may be the cause. This sequence joins TRBV7-3 and TRBJ1-1, with D maybe TRBD1 (6 bases). The CDR3 is made up of 13 amino acids. Per the germline V gene, CDR1 is SGHTA and CDR2 is FQGTGA. The CDR3 DNA is TGTGCCAACAGCTTAAGGGCAGGGGATGAAGCTTTCTTT. Amino acid sequence: CANSLRAGDEAFF.

The CDR3 here is CASSLEISISYEQYF. The CDR3 coding sequence is TGCGCCAGCAGCCTCGAGATATCCATTTCCTACGAGCAGTACTTC. J is TRBJ2-7 and V is TRBV5-1; D uncertain. Germline-derived CDR1 and CDR2 are SGHRS and YFSETQ. This CDR3 has 15 residues. Between the trimmed V and J ends, which lost 4 bases and 1 base, there was a span of 15 bases.

This clone was detected a few times. This chain uses TRBV7-3 with TRBJ2-7; D remains unclear. The CDR3 extends over 13 amino acids. V was pared by 5 bases and J by 6 bases, with 14 bases between. Germline loops: CDR1 SGHTA, CDR2 FQGTGA. This chain's CDR3 is CASSPSEMGEQYF. The CDR3, as DNA: TGTGCCAGCAGCCCAAGCGAGATGGGCGAGCAGTACTTC.

The rearrangement uses TRBV6-6 and TRBJ2-2; 7 bases fit TRBD2. In germline, CDR1 is MNHNY, CDR2 SVGAGI (reference sequence). The CDR3 has 12 amino acids. Trimming removed 6 bases from V and 6 bases from J; junction bases left unmatched: 1. The CDR3 sequence is CASRRGAGELFF. CDR3 in DNA: TGTGCCAGCAGACGGGGGGCCGGGGAGCTGTTTTTT.

This chain uses TRBV19 with TRBJ1-2, with 7 bases lining up with TRBD1. Looked up from germline, CDR1 is LNHDA and CDR2 is SQIVND (reference sequence). V gave up 3 bases and J gave up 9 bases; unmatched junction bases: 4. The CDR3 totals 12 residues. As DNA, the CDR3 is TGTGCCAGTAGTATCCCACAGGGGAGCTACACCTTC. It encodes CASSIPQGSYTF.

V usage is TRBV5-5 and J usage is TRBJ1-5, with unresolved D. Deletions cut 2 bases from V and 2 bases from J, with 8 bases between. The CDR3 contains 14 residues. Germline-derived CDR1 and CDR2 are SGHKS and YYEKEE (reference sequence). The CDR3 spells CASSFAGGNQPQHF. In DNA, the CDR3 is TGTGCCAGCAGCTTCGCGGGAGGCAATCAGCCCCAGCATTTT.

The V call is TRBV19, the J call TRBJ1-4; D is ambiguous. The germline CDR1 and CDR2 sequences are LNHDA and SQIVND (reference sequence). V lost 0 bases and J 3 bases, leaving 11 bases between the germline ends. CDR3 length: 16 amino acids. CDR3 coding DNA: TGTGCCAGTAGTATAGAAAGTTACGGGTCTAATGAAAAACTGTTTTTT. Amino acid sequence: CASSIESYGSNEKLFF.

This chain joins TRBV30 and TRBJ2-5; D possibly corresponds to TRBD2 (5 bases). V was cut by 0 bases and J by 2 bases, with 16 bases left in between. Germline V CDR1 and CDR2: GTSNPN, SVGIG (reference sequence). The CDR3 runs 16 residues. The DNA for the CDR3 is TGTGCCTGGAGTGTATGGGGAGCTCCCCTTCAAGAGACCCAGTACTTC. The encoded protein is CAWSVWGAPLQETQYF.

This rearrangement joins TRBV4-2 to TRBJ1-2; no clear D. Trimming stripped 0 bases from V and 2 bases from J, with 7 bases between. The CDR3 has 14 amino acids. The germline CDR1 and CDR2 sequences are LGHNA and YNFKEQ. CDR3 amino acids: CASSQELSNYGYTF. DNA of the CDR3: TGTGCCAGCAGCCAAGAATTGAGCAACTATGGCTACACCTTC.

The CDR3 here is CAISVSGGASETQYF. The CDR3 bases are TGTGCCATCAGTGTCAGCGGGGGCGCTTCGGAGACCCAGTACTTC. The genes are TRBV10-3 and TRBJ2-5; 8 positions match TRBD2. The CDR3 is 15 residues long. The germline V gene has CDR1 ENHRY and CDR2 SYGVKD. The V gene end was trimmed by 4 bases and the J gene end by 5 bases; junction bases not matched to a gene: 9.

This chain connects TRBV7-6 to TRBJ2-1; 8 bases are a match to TRBD2. Germline CDR1 is SGHVS and CDR2 is FNYEAQ. This CDR3 has 17 residues. With V trimmed by 1 base and J by 0 bases, 5 bases remained unmatched. The CDR3 nucleotides read TGTGCCAGCAGCTTAGTTCCCGGGGGGGGCTCCTACAATGAGCAGTTCTTC. Translated, it gives CASSLVPGGGSYNEQFF.

CDR3: CASSEWGGTGDNGYTF. The CDR3 DNA reads as TGTGCCAGCAGTGAATGGGGGGGGACAGGAGACAATGGCTACACCTTC. V is TRBV2 and J is TRBJ1-2, with 8 nucleotides matching TRBD1. The CDR3 extends over 16 amino acids. J was trimmed by 6 bases and V by 2 bases; bases with no gene match: 11. The germline gives CDR1 SNHLY, CDR2 FYNNEI.

This clone was observed at least ten times. The chain is built from TRBV5-1 and TRBJ2-1, with TRBD2 identical over 9 bases. Germline V gene sequence: CDR1 SGHRS, CDR2 YFSETQ. J gave up 9 bases and V 7 bases, and 11 bases lay outside the gene matches. This CDR3 is built from 14 residues. The CDR3, as DNA: TGCGCCAGCTCCCCCCTAAGCGGGGGGATTGAGCAGTTCTTC. Protein product: CASSPLSGGIEQFF.

V gene TRBV2 combines with J gene TRBJ1-3, with TRBD1 as a possible D gene (6 bases). The germline V gene encodes CDR1 SNHLY and CDR2 FYNNEI. Trimming left V 6 bases short and J 3 bases short, with 9 bases between. The CDR3 consists of 13 residues. The CDR3 sequence: CASRGDIGNTIYF. The CDR3, as DNA: TGTGCCAGCAGAGGGGACATTGGAAACACCATATATTTT. Using reference TRBV2 and TRBJ1-3 for the parts outside the CDR3, the full variable domain is EPEVTQTPSHQVTQMGQEVILRCVPISNHLYFYWYRQILGQKVEFLVSFYNNEISEKSEIFDDQFSVERPDGSNFTLKIRSTKLEDSAMYFCASRGDIGNTIYFGEGSWLTVV.

V is TRBV27 and J is TRBJ2-1; TRBD1 agrees at 7 bases. V trimming: 7 bases; J trimming: 11 bases; junction bases outside the gene matches: 8. This CDR3 contains 12 residues. Germline V gene sequence: CDR1 MNHEY, CDR2 SMNVEV (reference sequence). In DNA form, the CDR3 reads TGTGCCAGCAAGGGGGACAGTAGGCAGCAGTTCTTC. Protein: CASKGDSRQQFF.

The chain combines TRBV6-2 or TRBV6-3 with TRBJ2-3; the match to TRBD2 covers 7 bases. This CDR3 has 22 residues. The junction had 27 bases not matched to a gene; V was cut back by 6 bases and J by 0 bases. Germline lookup yields CDR1 MNHEY and CDR2 SVGEGT. Here the CDR3 DNA reads TGTGCCAGCAGCCCTAGCCCGCACGGGCGGGGGAGGGTAACCCTTAGCACAGATACGCAGTATTTT. This gives the protein CASSPSPHGRGRVTLSTDTQYF.

CDR3 coding DNA: TGTGCCAGTAGTATAGTAGGCGGGTACAATGAGCAGTTCTTC. Amino acids: CASSIVGGYNEQFF. The chain couples TRBV19 to TRBJ2-1, with D maybe TRBD2 (5 bases). The germline CDR1 and CDR2 sequences are LNHDA and SQIVND (reference sequence). The CDR3 spans 14 residues. The germline V and J ends were trimmed by 1 base and 4 bases, with 8 bases remaining between them.

The chain couples TRBV20-1 to TRBJ1-6; D uncertain. Trimming left V 6 bases short and J 17 bases short, with 17 bases between. This CDR3 is 11 amino acids long. Germline V CDR1 and CDR2: DFQATT, SNEGSKA (reference sequence). CDR3 sequence reads: CSAQGEVSIHF. Here the CDR3 DNA reads TGCAGTGCCCAAGGAGAAGTATCTATCCACTTT.

CDR3: CASSLDLAGRAGELFF. In DNA, the CDR3 is TGTGCCAGCAGCTTAGACCTAGCGGGTCGAGCCGGGGAGCTGTTTTTT. The J gene is TRBJ2-2, the V gene TRBV11-2; 8 nucleotides align to TRBD2. Germline CDR1 is SGHAT and CDR2 is FQNNGV. The CDR3 extends over 16 amino acids. With V trimmed by 0 bases and J by 6 bases, 6 bases remained unmatched.

On this clone itself: Other DNA sequences in this sample translate to the same CDR3. The genes are TRBV7-3 and TRBJ2-3; TRBD2 is a possible D gene (6 bases). Germline V gene data show CDR1 as SGHTA and CDR2 as FQGTGA. The CDR3 is made up of 13 amino acids. The V end was cut by 3 bases, the J end by 4 bases, with 8 bases between. CDR3 bases: TGTGCCAGCAGCTTGACGGGGGCAGATACGCAGTATTTT. This codes for CASSLTGADTQYF.

This chain connects TRBV3-1 (or the pseudogene TRBV3-2) to TRBJ1-5; D not certain. Trimming pared 3 bases from V and 7 bases from J, leaving 13 bases between. The CDR3 covers 14 residues. Germline V lookup: CDR1 LGHDT, CDR2 YNNKEL (reference sequence). CDR3 sequence: CASSQSAGKQPQHF. The CDR3 region has the DNA TGTGCCAGCAGCCAGTCGGCCGGGAAACAGCCCCAGCATTTT.

This chain joins TRBV5-6 and TRBJ2-3, with 8 nucleotides matching TRBD2. The CDR3 has 15 amino acids. CDR1 is SGHDT and CDR2 is YYEEEE in the germline V gene. The V gene end was trimmed by 3 bases and the J gene end by 2 bases; junction bases not matched to a gene: 5. For the CDR3, the DNA is TGTGCCAGCAGCTCGGGACTAGGCTTCACAGATACGCAGTATTTT. Translation: CASSSGLGFTDTQYF.

The chain is built from TRBV30 and TRBJ2-3; 10 bases are shared with TRBD2. The CDR3 sequence is 14 residues long. Germline CDR1 and CDR2: GTSNPN and SVGIG (reference sequence). V was pared by 4 bases and J by 5 bases, with 6 bases of the junction left unmatched. The CDR3 sequence is CAWIKRGGKDTQYF. The CDR3 DNA sequence: TGTGCCTGGATAAAGCGGGGGGGGAAAGATACGCAGTATTTT.

The chain links TRBV7-7 to TRBJ2-2; possibly TRBD2 for D (5 bases). The CDR3 is 15 residues long. Per the germline V gene, CDR1 is SSHAT and CDR2 is FNYEAQ (reference sequence). V lost 1 base, J lost 6 bases, and 12 bases lay in between. The CDR3 reads CASSLDFAGAGELFF. The CDR3 DNA reads TGTGCCAGCAGCTTAGACTTTGCGGGTGCCGGGGAGCTGTTTTTT. Based on the CDR3 plus reference TRBV7-7 and TRBJ2-2, the full variable domain is GAGVSQSPRYKVTKRGQDVTLRCDPISSHATLYWYQQALGQGPEFLTYFNYEAQPDKSGLPSDRFSAERPEGSISTLTIQRTEQRDSAMYRCASSLDFAGAGELFFGEGSRLTVL.

The J gene is TRBJ1-2, the V gene TRBV24-1; no clear D gene. The CDR3 covers 11 residues. V lost 2 bases to trimming and J lost 8 bases, with 5 bases between them. Germline CDR1 and CDR2: KGHDR and SFDVKD. CDR3 sequence reads: CATSDSRGYTF. The CDR3 bases are TGTGCCACCAGTGATTCCCGGGGCTACACCTTC.

The genes are TRBV25-1 and TRBJ1-1; D unclear. Deletions cut 5 bases from V and 1 base from J, with 8 bases between. The germline gives CDR1 MGHDK, CDR2 SYGVNS. CDR3 length: 13 amino acids. CDR3: CASSQTKNTEAFF. CDR3 DNA: TGTGCCAGCAGTCAGACAAAGAACACTGAAGCTTTCTTT.

The gene calls are TRBV7-9 and TRBJ1-2; D possibly corresponds to TRBD1 (6 bases). Trimming cost V 5 bases and J 8 bases, with 21 bases left between them. The CDR3 extends over 15 amino acids. Germline CDR1 reads SEHNR; CDR2 reads FQNEAQ (reference sequence). CDR3 DNA: TGTGCCAGCAGCCCAGCCATTAACAGGGCTTCGGGCTACACCTTC. As protein: CASSPAINRASGYTF.

The chain couples TRBV24-1 to TRBJ1-5; 7 nucleotides agree with TRBD1. After removal of 3 bases from V and 6 bases from J, the junction contained 16 bases not matched to a gene. CDR1 and CDR2 from the germline V gene are KGHDR and SFDVKD. The CDR3 extends over 18 amino acids. The CDR3 spells CATSDTYRGVGSGQPQHF. In DNA, the CDR3 is TGTGCCACCAGTGATACATACAGGGGCGTCGGGTCAGGTCAGCCCCAGCATTTT.

This chain joins TRBV7-2 and TRBJ1-2, with TRBD1 matching over 12 bases. Germline V gene lookup returns CDR1 SGHTA and CDR2 FQGNSA. The J segment lost 8 bases and the V segment lost 5 bases, leaving 3 bases of the junction unmatched. This CDR3 has 13 amino acids. CDR3 bases: TGTGCCAGCAGCCTAGGGACAGGGGGCGGCTACACCTTC. It codes for CASSLGTGGGYTF.

V and J are TRBV27 and TRBJ1-5; D gene unclear. V was pared by 6 bases and J by 4 bases, with 16 bases between. CDR1 MNHEY and CDR2 SMNVEV come from the germline V gene (reference sequence). CDR3 length: 15 residues. CDR3 DNA: TGTGCCAGCAGGGAGGCGTTCCCTATTAATCAGCCCCAGCATTTT. Protein product: CASREAFPINQPQHF.